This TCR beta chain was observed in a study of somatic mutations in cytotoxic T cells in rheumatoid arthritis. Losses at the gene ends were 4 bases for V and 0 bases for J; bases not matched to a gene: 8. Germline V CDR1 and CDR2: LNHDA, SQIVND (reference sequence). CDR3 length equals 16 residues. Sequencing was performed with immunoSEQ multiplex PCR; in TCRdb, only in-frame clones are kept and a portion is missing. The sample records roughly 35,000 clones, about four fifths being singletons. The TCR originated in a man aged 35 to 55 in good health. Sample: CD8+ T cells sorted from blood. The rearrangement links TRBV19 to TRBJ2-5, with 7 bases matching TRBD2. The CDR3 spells CASSTSDGRYQETQYF. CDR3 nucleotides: TGTGCCAGTAGTACCTCGGACGGGAGGTACCAAGAGACCCAGTACTTC.